This is a list of T cell receptor beta chains from one sample in a study of T cell repertoires in cytomegalovirus infection. Each CDR3 protein is one row after TCRdb ran MiXCR on the reads. The sample yields about 490,000 distinct CDR3 sequences, 15% to 20% seen once. Sequenced: CD8+ T cells from PBMCs. The receptors stem from a human donor in good health (CMV status not recorded). Some clones in this sample may be carry-over from other donors' samples. Each CDR3 is given with its conserved first and last residue. D genes are given only for firm matches. Rows may omit the clone size; those that give it use once, few, many or a size class.

j_gene	abundance	v_gene	d_gene	CDR3nt	CDR3aa
TRBJ1-2	many	TRBV12-3/TRBV12-4	NA	TGTGCCAGCAGTTTCAGAACATTAGGTGCTTCTATAGGCTACACCTTC	CASSFRTLGASIGYTF
TRBJ2-7	many	TRBV27	NA	TGTGCCAGCAGTCTCGGTATCCTCTCCTACGAGCAGTACTTC	CASSLGILSYEQYF
TRBJ2-1	many	TRBV7-2	NA	TGTGCCAGCAGCTTAGGATCAGGGCCCGCCAATGAGCAGTTCTTC	CASSLGSGPANEQFF
TRBJ2-7	many	TRBV6-2/TRBV6-3	TRBD2	TGTGCCAGCACCAGAGGACTAGCGGGGCTGAGCTCCTACGAGCAGTACTTC	CASTRGLAGLSSYEQYF
TRBJ2-5	few	TRBV28	TRBD1	TGTGCCAGCAGTTTCTATATGGGGGACAGGAGACAAGAGACCCAGTACTTC	CASSFYMGDRRQETQYF
TRBJ2-5	few	TRBV30	TRBD2	TGTGCCTGGAGTGTCCTGGGGACTAGCTATGAGACCCAGTACTTC	CAWSVLGTSYETQYF
TRBJ2-7	NA	TRBV11-2	NA	TGTGCCAGCAGCTTAGTTAGCACTATCTCCTACGAGCAGTACTTC	CASSLVSTISYEQYF
TRBJ2-1	many	TRBV25-1	NA	TGTGCCAGCAGTGAATGGGGAGTCTACAATGAGCAGTTCTTC	CASSEWGVYNEQFF
TRBJ1-1	few	TRBV15	NA	TGTGCCACCAGCAGAGAGGGGACAAGCAACACTGAAGCTTTCTTT	CATSREGTSNTEAFF
TRBJ1-6	many	TRBV7-9	TRBD1	TGTGCCAGCAGCTCAGATAATTACAGGGAACCAGGGGGACCCCTCCACTTT	CASSSDNYREPGGPLHF
TRBJ1-2	few	TRBV2	NA	TGTGCCACCCTGGGGGGCTATGGCTACACCTTC	CATLGGYGYTF
TRBJ2-5	many	TRBV27	TRBD1	TGTGCCAGCAGTTCGACCGAGGGGACAGGGGGTGGAGAGACCCAGTACTTC	CASSSTEGTGGGETQYF
TRBJ1-3	many	TRBV12-3/TRBV12-4	NA	TGTGCCAGCAGTTTAGGAGGAAACACCATATATTTT	CASSLGGNTIYF
TRBJ1-2	few	TRBV4-2	NA	TGTGCCAGCAGCCAAGACTTGGGAGAGGTTGACTATGGCTACACCTTC	CASSQDLGEVDYGYTF
TRBJ1-1	NA	TRBV30	NA	TGTGCCTGGGGTGGGACGTCGTTGGGCACTGAAGCTTTCTTT	CAWGGTSLGTEAFF
TRBJ2-1	NA	TRBV7-3	NA	TGTGCCAGCAGCTTGGGGGGGGGGCAGCAGTTCTTC	CASSLGGGQQFF
TRBJ2-3	many	TRBV7-3	NA	TGTGCCAGCAGCTTAATCGGTGGGCGCACAGATACGCAGTATTTT	CASSLIGGRTDTQYF
TRBJ2-3	many	TRBV7-3	NA	TGTGCCAGCAGCTTAGCAGGGTTCGGGGATACGCAGTATTTT	CASSLAGFGDTQYF
TRBJ2-2	few	TRBV7-9	TRBD1	TGTGCCAGCAGCCCTCGCACAGGGGCGAACACCGGGGAGCTGTTTTTT	CASSPRTGANTGELFF
TRBJ2-5	many	TRBV4-1	NA	TGCGCCAGCAGCCAAGACGACAGCCTCCGGACCCAGTACTTC	CASSQDDSLRTQYF
TRBJ2-1	many	TRBV7-3	TRBD1	TGTGCCAGCAGCCCCGGGACAGGGTGGGATGAGCAGTTCTTC	CASSPGTGWDEQFF
TRBJ2-1	NA	TRBV12-5	TRBD1	TGTGCTAGTGCCTTGGACGGGACAGCCTCCTACAATGAGCAGTTCTTC	CASALDGTASYNEQFF
TRBJ2-1	NA	TRBV2	NA	TGTGCCAGGCCGGGGCCCTATAATGAGCAGTTCTTC	CARPGPYNEQFF
TRBJ2-5	NA	TRBV12-5	NA	TGTGCTAGTGGTTTAAATAACAGTCCAAGAGACCCAGGAAACTTC	CASGLNNSPRDPGNF
TRBJ2-3	NA	TRBV20-1	NA	TGCAGTGCTAGCCCGGGGCTCTACACCGATACGCAGTATTTT	CSASPGLYTDTQYF
TRBJ1-1	many	TRBV12-5	NA	TGTGCTAGTGGTTTCGGGGGTGCGAACACTGAAGCTTTCTTT	CASGFGGANTEAFF
TRBJ2-7	few	TRBV6-6	TRBD1	TGTGCCAGCATTCCGGACAGGGGTCTCTACGAGCAGTACTTC	CASIPDRGLYEQYF
TRBJ2-1	NA	TRBV4-2	NA	TGTGCCAGCAGCCCCCCCCGGACGGTTGAGCAGTTCTTC	CASSPPRTVEQFF
TRBJ2-1	few	TRBV9	NA	TGTGCCAGCGGTGAGGACCCACCTCAGGTCAATGAGCAGTTCTTC	CASGEDPPQVNEQFF
TRBJ2-5	many	TRBV7-8	NA	TGTGCCAGCAGCTTAAGGCCGGGGCGATCGCTTAGGAGTGCGGAGACCCAGTACTTC	CASSLRPGRSLRSAETQYF
TRBJ2-1	many	TRBV6-1	TRBD1	TGTGCCAGCAGTGAAAGATCGGGACAGGGGTTCGACAATGAGCAGTTCTTC	CASSERSGQGFDNEQFF
TRBJ2-5	many	TRBV7-9	TRBD2	TGTGCCAGCAGCACCTTAGCGGGAGGGACGGAGACCCAGTACTTC	CASSTLAGGTETQYF
TRBJ2-7	many	TRBV12-3/TRBV12-4	TRBD2	TGTGCCAGCAGGAGGTCTAGCGGCTCCTACGAGCAGTACTTC	CASRRSSGSYEQYF
TRBJ2-7	many	TRBV19	NA	TGTGCCAGTAGTATGAGGGGGACCTACGAGCAGTACTTC	CASSMRGTYEQYF
TRBJ2-1	NA	TRBV9	TRBD2	TGTGCCAGCAGCCCCCGGACTAGGTACAATGAGCAGTTCTTC	CASSPRTRYNEQFF
TRBJ1-3	NA	TRBV30	TRBD1	TGTGCCTGGAGTGACCCCCTGGACAGGGGGAGAGGAAACACCATATATTTT	CAWSDPLDRGRGNTIYF
TRBJ2-7	many	TRBV7-9	TRBD2	TGTGCCAGCAGCCCGGGACTAGCAGAATACGAGCAGTACTTC	CASSPGLAEYEQYF
TRBJ2-2	few	TRBV4-1	TRBD1	TGCGCCAGCAGCCAATTGCAGGGGGCGACCGGGGAGCTGTTTTTT	CASSQLQGATGELFF
TRBJ2-3	few	TRBV15	NA	TGTGCCACCAGCAGAGATGCTGAACTTAGTAATACGCAGTATTTT	CATSRDAELSNTQYF
TRBJ2-1	many	TRBV10-3	TRBD2	TGTGCCATCAGCCTAGCGGGAGTGGATGAGCAGTTCTTC	CAISLAGVDEQFF
TRBJ2-7	NA	TRBV28	TRBD1	TGTGCCAGCAGTCCTCCCCCGGGACAGTCCTACGAGCAGTACTTC	CASSPPPGQSYEQYF
TRBJ2-7	many	TRBV7-9	NA	TGTGCCAGCAGCTTATCACTAGGCATCTACGAGCAGTACTTC	CASSLSLGIYEQYF
TRBJ2-1	many	TRBV12-3/TRBV12-4	TRBD2	TGTGCCAGCAGTTTGGGACTAGCGGGATCCCCGGGGAATGAGCAGTTCTTC	CASSLGLAGSPGNEQFF
TRBJ2-3	NA	TRBV2	TRBD2	TGTGCCAGCACTCAGGGACTAGCGGGAGGGCCCACAGATATGCAGTATTTT	CASTQGLAGGPTDMQYF
TRBJ1-2	NA	TRBV27	TRBD1	TGTGCCAGCAGCCGGGACAGGGATGATTCTAACTATGGCTACACCTTC	CASSRDRDDSNYGYTF
TRBJ2-3	many	TRBV12-3/TRBV12-4	NA	TGTGCCAGCAGAATGCTCGCAGGGGGCACAGATACGCAGTATTTT	CASRMLAGGTDTQYF
TRBJ1-2	few	TRBV7-9	NA	TGTGCCAGCAGCTTACCAACCGGTTACAGGGCGGACCCCTATGGCTACACCTTC	CASSLPTGYRADPYGYTF
TRBJ1-6	few	TRBV6-2/TRBV6-3	NA	TGTGCCAGCAGTTTTGACAGCCTTTTTAATTCACCCCTCCACTTT	CASSFDSLFNSPLHF
TRBJ1-5	many	TRBV7-8	NA	TGTGCCAGCAGCACCACCGGGGGGGGTAATCAGCCCCAGCATTTT	CASSTTGGGNQPQHF
TRBJ2-1	once	TRBV29-1	TRBD2	TGCAGCTCATCTGGGACTAGCGTGGGCTCCTACAATGAGCAGTTCTTC	CSSSGTSVGSYNEQFF
TRBJ2-5	NA	TRBV3-1	NA	TGTGCCAGCAGCCCCAGGGGGGGGTTGGTTCGGTCTAAAGAGACCCAGTACTTC	CASSPRGGLVRSKETQYF
TRBJ1-1	many	TRBV7-6	NA	TGTGCCAGCAGCTTAGGTCCCGGGCTGCGGACGGATGAAGCTTTCTTT	CASSLGPGLRTDEAFF
TRBJ1-5	few	TRBV20-1	NA	TGCAGTGCTGGGACGGGGTTGGGCAATCAGCCCCAGCATTTT	CSAGTGLGNQPQHF
TRBJ2-5	many	TRBV19	NA	TGTGCCAGTACCCATTCGTTCAGGGGAGACCAAGAGACCCAGTACTTC	CASTHSFRGDQETQYF
TRBJ2-7	many	TRBV12-3/TRBV12-4	TRBD2	TGTGCCAGCAGTCTTAGGAGACTAGCTTACGAGCAGTACTTC	CASSLRRLAYEQYF
TRBJ2-6	many	TRBV27	TRBD2	TGTGCCAGCACCGGGGGGGACTCTGGGGCCAACGTCCTGACTTTC	CASTGGDSGANVLTF